This TCR beta chain appears in the sequencing data of a study of T cells in Graves' hyperthyroidism and ophthalmopathy. The CDR3 runs 15 residues. Trimming took 3 bases from V and 0 from J, leaving 12 bases between them. In germline, CDR1 is DFQATT, CDR2 SNEGSKA (reference sequence). RNA transcripts served as the template for amplifying TCR beta CDR3 regions. HTBI primers drove first-round RT-PCR of the TCR CDR3. MiXCR, run by TCRdb on the multiplex PCR reads, gives a single entry per CDR3 protein. The sample lists hundreds of thousands of distinct CDR3 sequences; approximately 15% were seen once. The sequencing sample was made of blood. The origin of this receptor is a woman aged 40 to 50 with Graves' hyperthyroidism. The rearrangement joins TRBV20-1 to TRBJ1-5; perhaps TRBD1 as D (6 bases). The DNA for the CDR3 is TGCAGTGCTAGTTCGGGGGCGTCTAGCAATCAGCCCCAGCATTTT. Amino acid sequence: CSASSGASSNQPQHF.